The rows below give T cell receptor beta chains drawn from one sample of a study of cytomegalovirus exposure and HLA in healthy donors. Sequencing used immunoSEQ multiplex PCR; TCRdb keeps in-frame clones, though not all of them. The data hold some 120,000 clones, with about 90% observed a single time. Sequencing was done on a sample of PBMCs. These receptors all come from a young man in good health and CMV-seronegative. The CDR3 runs from the conserved cysteine through the conserved F or W. D genes are given only for firm matches. Only some rows state a clone size, as once, few, many or a class for expanded clones.

j_gene: TRBJ1-3
len: 15
abundance: NA
d_gene: TRBD1
v_gene: TRBV6-5
CDR3nt: TGTGCCAGCAGGCCAGACAGGGGGCCTGGAAACACCATATATTTT
CDR3aa: CASRPDRGPGNTIYF

j_gene: TRBJ2-3
len: 15
abundance: NA
d_gene: TRBD1
v_gene: TRBV6-5
CDR3nt: TGTGCCAGCAGAACAGAGGGGACAGGGGACGATACGCAGTATTTT
CDR3aa: CASRTEGTGDDTQYF

j_gene: TRBJ1-2
len: 14
abundance: NA
d_gene: NA
v_gene: TRBV6-5
CDR3nt: TGTGCCAGCACCCGAAAGACAGGAAACTATGGCTACACCTTC
CDR3aa: CASTRKTGNYGYTF

j_gene: TRBJ1-1
len: 13
abundance: NA
d_gene: NA
v_gene: TRBV19
CDR3nt: TGTGCCACTCTCGCACAGGGGAACACTGAAGCTTTCTTT
CDR3aa: CATLAQGNTEAFF

j_gene: TRBJ2-5
len: 13
abundance: few
d_gene: NA
v_gene: TRBV5-1
CDR3nt: TGCGCCAGCAGCTTGGTTTTGTCGGAGACCCAGTACTTC
CDR3aa: CASSLVLSETQYF

j_gene: TRBJ2-7
len: 15
abundance: few
d_gene: TRBD2
v_gene: TRBV6-1
CDR3nt: TGTGCCAGCAGCCGAGGGACTAGCGCCACCTACGAGCAGTACTTC
CDR3aa: CASSRGTSATYEQYF

j_gene: TRBJ2-5
len: 9
abundance: NA
d_gene: NA
v_gene: TRBV20-1
CDR3nt: TGCAGTGCAGGCGGGACCCAGTACTTC
CDR3aa: CSAGGTQYF

j_gene: TRBJ1-2
len: 12
abundance: NA
d_gene: NA
v_gene: TRBV5-6
CDR3nt: TGTGCCAGCAGCGTGAGTAACTATGGCTACACCTTC
CDR3aa: CASSVSNYGYTF

j_gene: TRBJ2-7
len: 14
abundance: NA
d_gene: NA
v_gene: TRBV28
CDR3nt: TGTGCCAGCAGTTTAGCAGGGGCCACCTACGAGCAGTACTTC
CDR3aa: CASSLAGATYEQYF

j_gene: TRBJ1-1
len: 14
abundance: NA
d_gene: NA
v_gene: TRBV30
CDR3nt: TGTGCCTGGAGTGCCCAATCGGTCGGCACTGAAGCTTTCTTT
CDR3aa: CAWSAQSVGTEAFF

j_gene: TRBJ2-5
len: 13
abundance: few
d_gene: NA
v_gene: TRBV2
CDR3nt: TGTGCCAGCAGCTTGACAGTAAAAGAGACCCAGTACTTC
CDR3aa: CASSLTVKETQYF

j_gene: TRBJ2-1
len: 15
abundance: NA
d_gene: TRBD2
v_gene: TRBV6-1
CDR3nt: TGTGCCAGCAGTACCACTAGCGGGAGCCCTCGGGGGCAGTTCTTC
CDR3aa: CASSTTSGSPRGQFF

j_gene: TRBJ2-2
len: 13
abundance: once
d_gene: NA
v_gene: TRBV27
CDR3nt: TGTGCCAGCAGTTCGACAGGCACCGGGGAGCTGTTTTTT
CDR3aa: CASSSTGTGELFF

j_gene: TRBJ2-2
len: 15
abundance: NA
d_gene: TRBD1
v_gene: TRBV7-9
CDR3nt: TGTGCCAGCAGCTTGGGTGACAGGGACACCGGGGAGCTGTTTTTT
CDR3aa: CASSLGDRDTGELFF

j_gene: TRBJ2-5
len: 15
abundance: NA
d_gene: NA
v_gene: TRBV9
CDR3nt: TGTGCCAGCAGCCCCCTGGGGGCGCTACAAGAGACCCAGTACTTC
CDR3aa: CASSPLGALQETQYF

j_gene: TRBJ2-2
len: 15
abundance: NA
d_gene: NA
v_gene: TRBV2
CDR3nt: TGTGCCAGCAGTCCGACTACCCTGAACACCGGGGAGCTGTTTTTT
CDR3aa: CASSPTTLNTGELFF

j_gene: TRBJ1-2
len: 13
abundance: NA
d_gene: TRBD1
v_gene: TRBV19
CDR3nt: TGTGCCAGTAAGGATAAGGGGGCGGATGGCTACACCTTC
CDR3aa: CASKDKGADGYTF

j_gene: TRBJ2-5
len: 12
abundance: few
d_gene: NA
v_gene: TRBV5-1
CDR3nt: TGCGCCAGCAGCTTGAAAGGGGAGGCCCAGTACTTC
CDR3aa: CASSLKGEAQYF

j_gene: TRBJ2-7
len: 14
abundance: NA
d_gene: NA
v_gene: TRBV15
CDR3nt: TGTGCCACCAGCAGACGCCAACTGCCAAGCGAGCAGTACTTC
CDR3aa: CATSRRQLPSEQYF

j_gene: TRBJ2-1
len: 13
abundance: NA
d_gene: NA
v_gene: TRBV5-4
CDR3nt: TGTGCCAGCAGCTTCGCTCGGGTGAATGAGCAGTTCTTC
CDR3aa: CASSFARVNEQFF

j_gene: TRBJ2-1
len: 13
abundance: once
d_gene: TRBD2
v_gene: TRBV30
CDR3nt: TGTGCCTGGAGTCGGGCGGGAGTAAATGAGCAGTTCTTC
CDR3aa: CAWSRAGVNEQFF

j_gene: TRBJ2-3
len: 16
abundance: NA
d_gene: TRBD2
v_gene: TRBV9
CDR3nt: TGTGCCAGCAGCGTAGCTGCGGGAGGGGACACAGATACGCAGTATTTT
CDR3aa: CASSVAAGGDTDTQYF

j_gene: TRBJ2-1
len: 14
abundance: NA
d_gene: TRBD1
v_gene: TRBV5-1
CDR3nt: TGCGCCAGCAGCTTGGGGGACAGCTACAATGAGCAGTTCTTC
CDR3aa: CASSLGDSYNEQFF

j_gene: TRBJ2-5
len: 15
abundance: NA
d_gene: NA
v_gene: TRBV5-1
CDR3nt: TGCGCCAGCAGCTCCGGGGGTACCAATCGAGAGACCCAGTACTTC
CDR3aa: CASSSGGTNRETQYF

j_gene: TRBJ2-7
len: 14
abundance: few
d_gene: TRBD2
v_gene: TRBV5-6
CDR3nt: TGTGCCAGCAGCAGCGGGACGGCGTCCTACGAGCAGTACTTC
CDR3aa: CASSSGTASYEQYF

j_gene: TRBJ2-7
len: 13
abundance: NA
d_gene: NA
v_gene: TRBV19
CDR3nt: TGTGCCAGTAGAAAGCGCGGTGGCTACGAGCAGTACTTC
CDR3aa: CASRKRGGYEQYF

j_gene: TRBJ2-1
len: 15
abundance: NA
d_gene: TRBD1
v_gene: TRBV4-1
CDR3nt: TGCGCCAGCAGCAGGGTTGGACAGGGTTTGCATGAGCAGTTCTTC
CDR3aa: CASSRVGQGLHEQFF

j_gene: TRBJ2-7
len: 15
abundance: NA
d_gene: NA
v_gene: TRBV4-2
CDR3nt: TGTGCCAGCAGCCAAGCGCTGGGGGGATCCTACGAGCAGTACTTC
CDR3aa: CASSQALGGSYEQYF

j_gene: TRBJ2-7
len: 15
abundance: NA
d_gene: TRBD1
v_gene: TRBV6-1
CDR3nt: TGTGCCAGCAGTGAAGTGACAGGGGGCTTCTACGAGCAGTACTTC
CDR3aa: CASSEVTGGFYEQYF

j_gene: TRBJ2-7
len: 17
abundance: NA
d_gene: NA
v_gene: TRBV5-1
CDR3nt: TGCGCCAGCAGCTTGGCCTATATGGGCGGGATGTCCTACGAGCAGTACTTC
CDR3aa: CASSLAYMGGMSYEQYF

j_gene: TRBJ1-6
len: 14
abundance: few
d_gene: TRBD1
v_gene: TRBV7-8
CDR3nt: TGTGCCAGCACCAGACAGGGTCTGGGATCACCCCTCCACTTT
CDR3aa: CASTRQGLGSPLHF

j_gene: TRBJ2-7
len: 16
abundance: NA
d_gene: TRBD2
v_gene: TRBV4-2
CDR3nt: TGTGCCAGCAGCCAAGATCCAGCGGGAGTTATTTACGAGCAGTACTTC
CDR3aa: CASSQDPAGVIYEQYF

j_gene: TRBJ2-7
len: 15
abundance: NA
d_gene: NA
v_gene: TRBV6-5
CDR3nt: TGTGCCAGCAGTTACTCGGGGCAGGAGTCCTACGAGCAGTACTTC
CDR3aa: CASSYSGQESYEQYF

j_gene: TRBJ2-2
len: 15
abundance: NA
d_gene: TRBD1
v_gene: TRBV6-5
CDR3nt: TGTGCCAGCAGGAGCCGGGACAGGCGGACCGGGGAGCTGTTTTTT
CDR3aa: CASRSRDRRTGELFF

j_gene: TRBJ2-1
len: 14
abundance: NA
d_gene: NA
v_gene: TRBV27
CDR3nt: TGTGCCAGCAGTCGATTTAGCTCCTACAATGAGCAGTTCTTC
CDR3aa: CASSRFSSYNEQFF

j_gene: TRBJ1-1
len: 12
abundance: NA
d_gene: NA
v_gene: TRBV29-1
CDR3nt: TGCAGCGTTGACCAAATGAACACTGAAGCTTTCTTT
CDR3aa: CSVDQMNTEAFF

j_gene: TRBJ1-5
len: 15
abundance: NA
d_gene: NA
v_gene: TRBV25-1
CDR3nt: TGTGCCAGCAGTGGATCCGAGGGGAGGTTTCAGCCCCAGCATTTT
CDR3aa: CASSGSEGRFQPQHF

j_gene: TRBJ2-1
len: 17
abundance: NA
d_gene: TRBD2
v_gene: TRBV11-2
CDR3nt: TGTGCCAGCAGCTTAGTCCCCCTAGCGGGAATGTCGGATGAGCAGTTCTTC
CDR3aa: CASSLVPLAGMSDEQFF

j_gene: TRBJ1-4
len: 15
abundance: NA
d_gene: NA
v_gene: TRBV30
CDR3nt: TGTGCCTGGACCCCCAGCGGTGCAACTAATGAAAAACTGTTTTTT
CDR3aa: CAWTPSGATNEKLFF

j_gene: TRBJ1-4
len: 14
abundance: NA
d_gene: NA
v_gene: TRBV27
CDR3nt: TGTGCCAGCAGTCCCAGCGCGGGACTTGAAAAACTGTTTTTT
CDR3aa: CASSPSAGLEKLFF

j_gene: TRBJ1-1
len: 14
abundance: NA
d_gene: NA
v_gene: TRBV9
CDR3nt: TGTGCCAGCAGCGTAGGGGAGGGAGGGGCTGAAGCTTTCTTT
CDR3aa: CASSVGEGGAEAFF

j_gene: TRBJ2-5
len: 13
abundance: NA
d_gene: NA
v_gene: TRBV7-3
CDR3nt: TGTGCCAGCAGCTTATTAGGGGATTCGTACCAGTACTTC
CDR3aa: CASSLLGDSYQYF

j_gene: TRBJ2-7
len: 13
abundance: once
d_gene: TRBD1
v_gene: TRBV14
CDR3nt: TGTGCCAGCAGCCGGGACAGGGCCCACGAGCAGTACTTC
CDR3aa: CASSRDRAHEQYF

j_gene: TRBJ2-7
len: 11
abundance: NA
d_gene: NA
v_gene: TRBV29-1
CDR3nt: TGCAGCGTTCGACTACACTACGAGCAGTACTTC
CDR3aa: CSVRLHYEQYF

j_gene: TRBJ2-4
len: 17
abundance: few
d_gene: TRBD2
v_gene: TRBV7-9
CDR3nt: TGTGCCAGCAGCTTGTTAGCGGGAGATTTTGGCAAAAACATTCAGTACTTC
CDR3aa: CASSLLAGDFGKNIQYF

j_gene: TRBJ2-1
len: 15
abundance: NA
d_gene: NA
v_gene: TRBV11-2
CDR3nt: TGTGCCAGCAGTCAGGAGGCTGACACCAACAATGAGCAGTTCTTC
CDR3aa: CASSQEADTNNEQFF

j_gene: TRBJ2-1
len: 18
abundance: NA
d_gene: NA
v_gene: TRBV7-2
CDR3nt: TGTGCCAGCAGCTCCCTACAGACTAGTCTTGGGTTCTACAATGAGCAGTTCTTC
CDR3aa: CASSSLQTSLGFYNEQFF

j_gene: TRBJ1-1
len: 12
abundance: NA
d_gene: NA
v_gene: TRBV27
CDR3nt: TGTGCCAGCGGGAGGGGGGTCACTGAAGCTTTCTTT
CDR3aa: CASGRGVTEAFF

j_gene: TRBJ1-4
len: 17
abundance: NA
d_gene: NA
v_gene: TRBV6-1
CDR3nt: TGTGCCAGCAGTGACACGTTGGGTAGCCAAGTAGGCGAAAAACTGTTTTTT
CDR3aa: CASSDTLGSQVGEKLFF

j_gene: TRBJ2-1
len: 14
abundance: NA
d_gene: TRBD2
v_gene: TRBV5-1
CDR3nt: TGCGCCAGCATCCCGGATCCTAGCGGTAATGAGCAGTTCTTC
CDR3aa: CASIPDPSGNEQFF

j_gene: TRBJ1-1
len: 15
abundance: once
d_gene: NA
v_gene: TRBV11-1
CDR3nt: TGTGCCAGCAGCTTCCAGGGGAATCAGAACACTGAAGCTTTCTTT
CDR3aa: CASSFQGNQNTEAFF

j_gene: TRBJ1-2
len: 13
abundance: NA
d_gene: NA
v_gene: TRBV30
CDR3nt: TGTGCCTGGAGTTTCGACGGAGTTTATGGCTACACCTTC
CDR3aa: CAWSFDGVYGYTF

j_gene: TRBJ2-5
len: 14
abundance: NA
d_gene: NA
v_gene: TRBV7-2
CDR3nt: TGTGCCAGCAGCTTCTCGAGAGCACAAGAGACCCAGTACTTC
CDR3aa: CASSFSRAQETQYF

j_gene: TRBJ1-5
len: 16
abundance: NA
d_gene: NA
v_gene: TRBV11-2
CDR3nt: TGTGCCAGCAGCTTAATGGGGGCGTGGGGCAATCAGCCCCAGCATTTT
CDR3aa: CASSLMGAWGNQPQHF

j_gene: TRBJ2-2
len: 13
abundance: once
d_gene: NA
v_gene: TRBV19
CDR3nt: TGTGCCAGTAGGACCCAGGGATCCGGGGAGCTGTTTTTT
CDR3aa: CASRTQGSGELFF

j_gene: TRBJ1-1
len: 15
abundance: NA
d_gene: NA
v_gene: TRBV19
CDR3nt: TGTGCCAGTAGTATGTCAGGCCGCATGAACACTGAAGCTTTCTTT
CDR3aa: CASSMSGRMNTEAFF

j_gene: TRBJ2-1
len: 12
abundance: NA
d_gene: NA
v_gene: TRBV29-1
CDR3nt: TGCAGCGTACGCGGGGAGAAAAATGAGCAGTTCTTC
CDR3aa: CSVRGEKNEQFF

j_gene: TRBJ1-4
len: 15
abundance: NA
d_gene: TRBD1
v_gene: TRBV15
CDR3nt: TGTGCCACCAGCCGTCTCGCAGGGGGGAATGAAAAACTGTTTTTT
CDR3aa: CATSRLAGGNEKLFF

j_gene: TRBJ2-7
len: 16
abundance: NA
d_gene: TRBD2
v_gene: TRBV5-1
CDR3nt: TGCGCCAGCAGCGCCGGGACTAGCGGGAGAAGCTACGAGCAGTACTTC
CDR3aa: CASSAGTSGRSYEQYF